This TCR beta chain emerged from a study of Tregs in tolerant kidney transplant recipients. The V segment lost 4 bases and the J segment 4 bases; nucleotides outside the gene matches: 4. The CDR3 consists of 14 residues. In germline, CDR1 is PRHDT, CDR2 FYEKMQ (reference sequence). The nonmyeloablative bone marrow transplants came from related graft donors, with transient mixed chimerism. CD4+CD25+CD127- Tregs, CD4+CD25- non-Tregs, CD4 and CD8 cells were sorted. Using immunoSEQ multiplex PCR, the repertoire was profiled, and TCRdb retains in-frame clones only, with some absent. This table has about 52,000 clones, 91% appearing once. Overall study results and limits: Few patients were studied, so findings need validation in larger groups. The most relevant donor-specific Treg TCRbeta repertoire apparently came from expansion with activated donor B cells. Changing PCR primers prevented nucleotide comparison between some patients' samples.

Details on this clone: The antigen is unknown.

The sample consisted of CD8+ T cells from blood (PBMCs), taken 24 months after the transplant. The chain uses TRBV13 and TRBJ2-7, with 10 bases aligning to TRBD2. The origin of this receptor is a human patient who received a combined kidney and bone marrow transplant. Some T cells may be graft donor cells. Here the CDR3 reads CASSWGLAHYEQYF. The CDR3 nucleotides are TGTGCCAGCAGCTGGGGACTAGCGCATTACGAGCAGTACTTC.